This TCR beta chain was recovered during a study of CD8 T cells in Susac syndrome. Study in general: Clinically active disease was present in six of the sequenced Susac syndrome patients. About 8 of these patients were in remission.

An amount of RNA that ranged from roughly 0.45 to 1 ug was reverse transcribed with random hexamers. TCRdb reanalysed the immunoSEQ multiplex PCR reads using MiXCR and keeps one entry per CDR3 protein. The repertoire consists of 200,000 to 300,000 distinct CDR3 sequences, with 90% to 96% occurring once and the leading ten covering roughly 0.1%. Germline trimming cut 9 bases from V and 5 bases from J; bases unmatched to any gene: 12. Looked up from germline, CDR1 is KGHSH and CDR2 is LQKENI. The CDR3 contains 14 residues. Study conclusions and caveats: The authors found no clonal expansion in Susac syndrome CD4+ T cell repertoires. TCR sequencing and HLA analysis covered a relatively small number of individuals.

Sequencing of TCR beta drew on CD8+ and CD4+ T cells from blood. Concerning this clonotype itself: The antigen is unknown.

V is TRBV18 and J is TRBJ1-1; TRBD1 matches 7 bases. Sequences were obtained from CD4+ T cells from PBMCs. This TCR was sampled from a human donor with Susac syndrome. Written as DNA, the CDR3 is TGTGCCAGTCACGGGAGCAGGGGGGAAACTGAAGCTTTCTTT. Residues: CASHGSRGETEAFF.